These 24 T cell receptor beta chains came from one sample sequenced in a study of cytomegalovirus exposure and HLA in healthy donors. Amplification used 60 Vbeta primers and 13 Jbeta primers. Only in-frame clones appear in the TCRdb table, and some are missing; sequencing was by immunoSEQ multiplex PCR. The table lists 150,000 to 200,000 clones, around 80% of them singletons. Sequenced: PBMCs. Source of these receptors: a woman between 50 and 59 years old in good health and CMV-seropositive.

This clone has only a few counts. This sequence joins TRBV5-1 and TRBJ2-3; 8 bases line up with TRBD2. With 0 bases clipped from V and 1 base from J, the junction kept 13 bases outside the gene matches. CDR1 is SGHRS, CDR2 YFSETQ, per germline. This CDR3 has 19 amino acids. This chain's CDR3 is CASSLEPAGGGSGTDTQYF. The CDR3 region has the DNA TGCGCCAGCAGCTTGGAGCCAGCGGGCGGGGGGAGCGGCACAGATACGCAGTATTTT.

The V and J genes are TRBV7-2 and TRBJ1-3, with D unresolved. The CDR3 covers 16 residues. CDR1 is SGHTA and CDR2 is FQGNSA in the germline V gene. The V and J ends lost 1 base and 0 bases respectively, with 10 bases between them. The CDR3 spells CASSLGQFSSGNTIYF. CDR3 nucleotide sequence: TGTGCCAGCAGCTTAGGGCAGTTCAGCTCTGGAAACACCATATATTTT.

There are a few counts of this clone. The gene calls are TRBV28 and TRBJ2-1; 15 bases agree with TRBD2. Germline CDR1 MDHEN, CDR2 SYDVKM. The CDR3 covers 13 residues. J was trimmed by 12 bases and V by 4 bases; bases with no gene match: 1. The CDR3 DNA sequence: TGTGCCAGCAGTTGGACTAGCGGGAGGGGGCAGTTCTTC. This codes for CASSWTSGRGQFF. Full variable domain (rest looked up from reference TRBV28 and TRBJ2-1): DVKVTQSSRYLVKRTGEKVFLECVQDMDHENMFWYRQDPGLGLRLIYFSYDVKMKEKGDIPEGYSVSREKKERFSLILESASTNQTSMYLCASSWTSGRGQFFGPGTRLTVL.

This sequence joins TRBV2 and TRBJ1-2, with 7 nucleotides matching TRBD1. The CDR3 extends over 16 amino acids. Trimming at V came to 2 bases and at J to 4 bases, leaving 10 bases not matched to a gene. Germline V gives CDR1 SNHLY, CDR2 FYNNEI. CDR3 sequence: CASSERWDSQIYGYTF. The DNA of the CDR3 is TGTGCCAGCAGTGAACGATGGGACAGCCAAATCTATGGCTACACCTTC. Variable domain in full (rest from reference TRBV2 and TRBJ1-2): EPEVTQTPSHQVTQMGQEVILRCVPISNHLYFYWYRQILGQKVEFLVSFYNNEISEKSEIFDDQFSVERPDGSNFTLKIRSTKLEDSAMYFCASSERWDSQIYGYTFGSGTRLTVV.

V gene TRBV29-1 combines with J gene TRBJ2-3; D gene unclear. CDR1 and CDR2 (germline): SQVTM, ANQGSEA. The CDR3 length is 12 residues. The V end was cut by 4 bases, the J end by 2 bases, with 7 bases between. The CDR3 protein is CSVGQNTDTQYF. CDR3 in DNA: TGCAGCGTTGGGCAGAACACAGATACGCAGTATTTT.

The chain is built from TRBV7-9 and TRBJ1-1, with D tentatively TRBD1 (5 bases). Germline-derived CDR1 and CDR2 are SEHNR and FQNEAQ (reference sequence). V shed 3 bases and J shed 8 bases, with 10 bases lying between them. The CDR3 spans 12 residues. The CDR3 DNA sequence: TGTGCCAGCAGCTTTGACAGCCCCGAAGCTTTCTTT. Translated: CASSFDSPEAFF.

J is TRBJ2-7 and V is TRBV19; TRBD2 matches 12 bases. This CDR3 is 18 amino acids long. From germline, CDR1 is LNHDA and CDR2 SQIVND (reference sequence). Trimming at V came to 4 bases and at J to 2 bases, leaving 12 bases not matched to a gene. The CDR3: CASSTFLETSGGPYEQYF. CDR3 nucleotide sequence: TGTGCCAGTAGTACCTTCTTGGAGACTAGCGGGGGACCCTACGAGCAGTACTTC.

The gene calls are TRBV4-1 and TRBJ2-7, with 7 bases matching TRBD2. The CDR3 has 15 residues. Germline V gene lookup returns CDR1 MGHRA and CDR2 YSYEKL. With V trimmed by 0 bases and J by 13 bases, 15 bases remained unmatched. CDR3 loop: CASSQEGIGDYIVYF. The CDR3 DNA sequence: TGCGCCAGCAGCCAAGAGGGCATCGGGGACTATATTGTTTACTTC.

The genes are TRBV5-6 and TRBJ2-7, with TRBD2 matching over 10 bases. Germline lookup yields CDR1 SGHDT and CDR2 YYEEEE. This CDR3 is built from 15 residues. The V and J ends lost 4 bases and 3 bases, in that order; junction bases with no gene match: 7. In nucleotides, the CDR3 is TGTGCCAGCAGCCCCGGACTAGCGGCAGACTACGAGCAGTACTTC. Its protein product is CASSPGLAADYEQYF.

The CDR3 DNA follows: TGTGCCAGCAGCTTAGGACAGATCTCTGGGGCCAACGTCCTGACTTTC. It specifies CASSLGQISGANVLTF. The J gene is TRBJ2-6, the V gene TRBV7-2; tentatively, D is TRBD1 (5 bases). V was shortened by 1 base and J by 0 bases, with 7 bases between the two germline ends. The germline V gene has CDR1 SGHTA and CDR2 FQGNSA. The CDR3 has 16 amino acids.

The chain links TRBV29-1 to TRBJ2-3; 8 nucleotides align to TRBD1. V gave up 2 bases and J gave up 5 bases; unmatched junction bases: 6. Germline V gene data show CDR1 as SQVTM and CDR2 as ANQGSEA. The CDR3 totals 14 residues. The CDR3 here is CSVELSGGRDTQYF. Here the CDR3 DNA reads TGCAGCGTTGAATTGTCAGGGGGCAGAGATACGCAGTATTTT.

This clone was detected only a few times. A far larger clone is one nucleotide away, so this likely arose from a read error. CDR3 residues: CASSLFRGKEKLFF. In nucleotides, the CDR3 is TGTGCTAGCAGCTTGTTCAGGGGAAAAGAAAAACTGTTTTTT. The chain employs TRBV7-7 and TRBJ1-4; D perhaps matches TRBD1 (6 bases). The germline V gene has CDR1 SSHAT and CDR2 FNYEAQ (reference sequence). CDR3 length: 14 amino acids. Drawing the rest from reference TRBV7-7 and TRBJ1-4, the complete variable domain is GAGVSQSPRYKVTKRGQDVTLRCDPISSHATLYWYQQALGQGPEFLTYFNYEAQPDKSGLPSDRFSAERPEGSISTLTIQRTEQRDSAMYRCASSLFRGKEKLFFGSGTQLSVL.

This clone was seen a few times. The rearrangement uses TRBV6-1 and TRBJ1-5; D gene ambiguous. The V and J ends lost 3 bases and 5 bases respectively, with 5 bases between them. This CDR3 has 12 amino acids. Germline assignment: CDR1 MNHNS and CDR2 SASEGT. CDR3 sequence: CASSERDQPQHF. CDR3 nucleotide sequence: TGTGCCAGCAGTGAGAGGGATCAGCCCCAGCATTTT.

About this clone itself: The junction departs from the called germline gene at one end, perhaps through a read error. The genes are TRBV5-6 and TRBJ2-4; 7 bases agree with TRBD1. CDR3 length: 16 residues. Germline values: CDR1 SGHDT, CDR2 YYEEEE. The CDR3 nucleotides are TGTGCCAGCAGCTCGCAGGGGGTACTCGGCAAAAACAGTCAGTACTTC. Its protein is CASSSQGVLGKNSQYF.

CDR3 region: CASSYADRGPQHF. The CDR3 nucleotides are TGTGCCAGCAGTTACGCCGACCGCGGGCCCCAGCATTTT. The genes are TRBV6-5 and TRBJ1-5; the D is unclear. Trimming took 2 bases from V and 9 from J, leaving 11 bases between them. CDR1 MNHEY and CDR2 SVGAGI come from the germline V gene. The CDR3 spans 13 residues.

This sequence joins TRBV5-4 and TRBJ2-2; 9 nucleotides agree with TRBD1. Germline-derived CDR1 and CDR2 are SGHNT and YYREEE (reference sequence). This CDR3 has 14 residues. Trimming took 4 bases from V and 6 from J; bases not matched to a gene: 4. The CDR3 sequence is CASSLQGAPGELFF. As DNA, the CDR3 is TGTGCCAGCAGCCTACAGGGGGCACCCGGGGAGCTGTTTTTT.

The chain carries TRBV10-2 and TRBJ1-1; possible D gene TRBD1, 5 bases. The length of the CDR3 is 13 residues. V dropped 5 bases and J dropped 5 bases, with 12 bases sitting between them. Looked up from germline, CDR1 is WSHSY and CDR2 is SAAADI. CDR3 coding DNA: TGCGCCAGCAGTCTGGCCAGGGCGACTGAAGCTTTCTTT. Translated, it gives CASSLARATEAFF.

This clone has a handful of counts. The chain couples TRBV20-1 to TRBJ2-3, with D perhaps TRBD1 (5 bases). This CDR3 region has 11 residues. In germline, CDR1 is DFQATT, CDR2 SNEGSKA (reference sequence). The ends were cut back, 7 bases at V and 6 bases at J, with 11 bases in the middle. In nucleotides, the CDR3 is TGCAGTGGACAGTCTATGGATACGCAGTATTTT. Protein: CSGQSMDTQYF.

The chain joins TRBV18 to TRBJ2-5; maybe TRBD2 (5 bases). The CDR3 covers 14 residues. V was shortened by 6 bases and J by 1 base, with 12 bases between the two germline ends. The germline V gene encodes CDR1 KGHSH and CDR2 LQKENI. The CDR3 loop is CASSSPGFQETQYF. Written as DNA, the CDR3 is TGTGCCAGCTCTAGCCCGGGGTTCCAAGAGACCCAGTACTTC.

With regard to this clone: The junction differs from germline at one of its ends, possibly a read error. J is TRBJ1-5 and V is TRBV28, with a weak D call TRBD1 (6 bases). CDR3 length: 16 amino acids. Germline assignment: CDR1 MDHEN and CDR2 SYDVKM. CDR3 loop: CASSPTGSGGKQPQHF. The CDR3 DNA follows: TGTGCCAGCAGTCCTACGGGTTCGGGGGGCAAACAGCCCCAGCATTTT. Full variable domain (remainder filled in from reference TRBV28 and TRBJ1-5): DVKVTQSSRYLVKRTGEKVFLECVQDMDHENMFWYRQDPGLGLRLIYFSYDVKMKEKGDIPEGYSVSREKKERFSLILESASTNQTSMYLCASSPTGSGGKQPQHFGDGTRLSIL.

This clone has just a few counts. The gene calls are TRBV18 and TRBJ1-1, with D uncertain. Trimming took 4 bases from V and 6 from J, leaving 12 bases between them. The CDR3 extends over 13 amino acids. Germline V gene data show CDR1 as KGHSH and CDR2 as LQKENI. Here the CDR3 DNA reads TGTGCCAGCTCACGGACTGCTGGGGCTGAAGCTTTCTTT. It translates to CASSRTAGAEAFF.

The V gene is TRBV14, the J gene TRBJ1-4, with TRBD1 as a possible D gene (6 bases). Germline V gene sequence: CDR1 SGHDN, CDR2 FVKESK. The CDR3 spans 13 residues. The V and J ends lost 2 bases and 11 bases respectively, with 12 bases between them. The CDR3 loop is CASSQLTGEKLFF. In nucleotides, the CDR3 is TGTGCCAGCAGCCAACTGACAGGAGAGAAACTGTTTTTT.

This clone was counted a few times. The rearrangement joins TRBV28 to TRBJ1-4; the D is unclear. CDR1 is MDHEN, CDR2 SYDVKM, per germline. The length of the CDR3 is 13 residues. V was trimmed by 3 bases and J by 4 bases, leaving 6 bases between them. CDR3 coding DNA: TGTGCCAGCAGTTTTTCCGGTAATGAAAAACTGTTTTTT. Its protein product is CASSFSGNEKLFF. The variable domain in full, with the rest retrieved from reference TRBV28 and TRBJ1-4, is DVKVTQSSRYLVKRTGEKVFLECVQDMDHENMFWYRQDPGLGLRLIYFSYDVKMKEKGDIPEGYSVSREKKERFSLILESASTNQTSMYLCASSFSGNEKLFFGSGTQLSVL.

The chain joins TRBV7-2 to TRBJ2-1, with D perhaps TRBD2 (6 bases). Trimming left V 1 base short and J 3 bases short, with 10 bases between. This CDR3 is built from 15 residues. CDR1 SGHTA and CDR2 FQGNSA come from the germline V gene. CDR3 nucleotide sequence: TGTGCCAGCAGCTTAGTGGGCGGGGACTACAATGAGCAGTTCTTC. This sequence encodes CASSLVGGDYNEQFF.